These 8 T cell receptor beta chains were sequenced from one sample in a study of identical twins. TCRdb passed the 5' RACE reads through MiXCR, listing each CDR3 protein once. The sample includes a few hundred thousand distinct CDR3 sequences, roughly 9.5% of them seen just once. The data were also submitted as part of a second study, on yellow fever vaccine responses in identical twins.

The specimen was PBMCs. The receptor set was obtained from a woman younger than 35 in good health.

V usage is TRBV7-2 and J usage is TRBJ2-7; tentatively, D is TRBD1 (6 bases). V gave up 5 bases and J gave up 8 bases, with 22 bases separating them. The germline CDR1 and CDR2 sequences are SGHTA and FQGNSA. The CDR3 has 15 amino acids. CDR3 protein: CASSDTGTPRLKQYF. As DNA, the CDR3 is TGTGCCAGCAGCGATACAGGGACCCCGCGCCTTAAGCAGTACTTC.

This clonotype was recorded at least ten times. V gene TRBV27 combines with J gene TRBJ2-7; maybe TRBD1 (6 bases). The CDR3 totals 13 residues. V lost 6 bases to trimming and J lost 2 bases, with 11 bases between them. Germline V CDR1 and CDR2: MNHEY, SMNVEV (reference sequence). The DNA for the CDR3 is TGTGCCAGCAGCCAGACAGGTACCTACGAGCAGTACTTC. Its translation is CASSQTGTYEQYF.

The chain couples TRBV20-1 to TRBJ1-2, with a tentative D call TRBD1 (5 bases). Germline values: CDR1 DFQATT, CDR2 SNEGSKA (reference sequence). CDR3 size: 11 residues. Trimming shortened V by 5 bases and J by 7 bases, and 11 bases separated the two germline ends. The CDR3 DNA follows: TGCAGTGCTTCTGAGACAGCTGGCTACACCTTC. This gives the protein CSASETAGYTF.

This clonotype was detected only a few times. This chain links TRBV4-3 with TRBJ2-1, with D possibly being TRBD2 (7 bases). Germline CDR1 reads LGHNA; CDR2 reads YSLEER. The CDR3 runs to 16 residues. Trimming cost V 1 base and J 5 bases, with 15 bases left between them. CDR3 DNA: TGCGCCAGCAGCCAAGCGGGGGCGGGAGCGCACAATGAGCAGTTCTTC. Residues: CASSQAGAGAHNEQFF.

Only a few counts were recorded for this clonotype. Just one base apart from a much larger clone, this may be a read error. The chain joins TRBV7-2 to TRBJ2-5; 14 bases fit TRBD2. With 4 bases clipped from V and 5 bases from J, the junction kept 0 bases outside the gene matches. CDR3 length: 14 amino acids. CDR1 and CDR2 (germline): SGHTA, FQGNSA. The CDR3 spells CASSWTSGGETQYF. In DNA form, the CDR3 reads TGTGCCAGCAGCTGGACTAGCGGGGGGGAGACCCAGTACTTC.

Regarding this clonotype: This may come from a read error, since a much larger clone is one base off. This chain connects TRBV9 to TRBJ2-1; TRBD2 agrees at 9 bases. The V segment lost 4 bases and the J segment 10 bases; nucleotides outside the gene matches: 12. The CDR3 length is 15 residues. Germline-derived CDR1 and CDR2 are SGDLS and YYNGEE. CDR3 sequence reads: CASSPPSGARGEQFF. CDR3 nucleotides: TGTGCCAGCAGCCCCCCTAGCGGGGCGCGGGGAGAGCAGTTCTTC.

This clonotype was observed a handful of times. CDR3 amino acids: CASSQDVGSYTF. The CDR3 DNA sequence: TGCGCCAGCAGCCAAGATGTGGGGTCCTACACCTTC. The genes are TRBV4-3 and TRBJ1-2; D call uncertain. The length of the CDR3 is 12 residues. The V end lost 0 bases, the J end lost 10 bases, and 9 bases lay between the germline ends. The germline V gene has CDR1 LGHNA and CDR2 YSLEER.

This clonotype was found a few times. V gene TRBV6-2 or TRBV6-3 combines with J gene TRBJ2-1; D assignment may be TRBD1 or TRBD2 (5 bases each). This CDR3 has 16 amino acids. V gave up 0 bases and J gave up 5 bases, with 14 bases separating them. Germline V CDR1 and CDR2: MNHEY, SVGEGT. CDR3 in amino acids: CASSYSRGAPHNEQFF. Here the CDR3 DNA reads TGTGCCAGCAGTTACTCGAGAGGGGCGCCCCACAATGAGCAGTTCTTC.